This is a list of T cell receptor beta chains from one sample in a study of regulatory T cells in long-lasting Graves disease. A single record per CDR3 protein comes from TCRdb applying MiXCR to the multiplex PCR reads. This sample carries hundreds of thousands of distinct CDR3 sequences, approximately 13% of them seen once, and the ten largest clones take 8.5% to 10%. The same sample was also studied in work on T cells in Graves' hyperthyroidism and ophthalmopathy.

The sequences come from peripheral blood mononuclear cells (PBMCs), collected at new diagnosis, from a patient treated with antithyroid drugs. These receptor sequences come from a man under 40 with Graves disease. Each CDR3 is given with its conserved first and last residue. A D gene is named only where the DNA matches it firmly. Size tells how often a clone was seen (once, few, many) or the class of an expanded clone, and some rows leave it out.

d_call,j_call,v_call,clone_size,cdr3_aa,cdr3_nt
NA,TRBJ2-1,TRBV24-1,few,CATSDLTNEQFF,TGTGCCACCAGTGATTTGACGAATGAGCAGTTCTTC
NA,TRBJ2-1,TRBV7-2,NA,CASTAKLAANGQFF,TGTGCCAGCACCGCAAAACTAGCAGCCAATGGGCAGTTCTTC
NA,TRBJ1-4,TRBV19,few,CAPQRGGPGEKLFF,TGTGCCCCCCAGCGGGGGGGACCGGGTGAAAAACTGTTTTTT
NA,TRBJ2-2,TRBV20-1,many,CSAFGGTALEELFF,TGCAGTGCTTTCGGAGGGACGGCGCTCGAGGAGCTGTTTTTT
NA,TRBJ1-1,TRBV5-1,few,CASSLMANTEAFF,TGCGCCAGCAGCTTAATGGCAAACACTGAAGCTTTCTTT
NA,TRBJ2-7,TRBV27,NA,CASSLFRPSERSDEQYF,TGTGCCAGCAGTTTATTTCGCCCTAGCGAGAGGTCTGACGAGCAGTACTTC
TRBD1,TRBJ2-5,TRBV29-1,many,CSGDREETQYF,TGCAGCGGAGACAGGGAGGAGACCCAGTACTTC
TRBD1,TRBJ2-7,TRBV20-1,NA,CSAYVPGQNYEQYF,TGCAGTGCTTACGTCCCGGGACAGAACTACGAGCAGTACTTC
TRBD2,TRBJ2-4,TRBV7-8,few,CASSLALGLALAKNIQYF,TGTGCCAGCAGCTTAGCGCTGGGACTAGCCTTAGCCAAAAACATTCAGTACTTC
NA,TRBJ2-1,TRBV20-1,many,CSARDLALEYNEQFF,TGCAGTGCTAGAGATCTAGCGCTCGAGTACAATGAGCAGTTCTTC
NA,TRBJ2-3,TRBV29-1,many,CSEQEGADTQYF,TGCAGCGAACAGGAGGGGGCAGATACGCAGTATTTT
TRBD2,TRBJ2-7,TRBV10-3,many,CAISGLAGSAEQYF,TGTGCCATCAGCGGACTAGCGGGAAGCGCCGAGCAGTACTTC
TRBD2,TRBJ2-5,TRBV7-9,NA,CAAGKTSGQETQYF,TGTGCCGCGGGGAAGACTAGCGGCCAAGAGACCCAGTACTTC
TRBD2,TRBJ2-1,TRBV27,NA,CASSVGSGSSNEQFF,TGTGCCAGCAGCGTAGGCAGCGGGAGTTCCAATGAGCAGTTCTTC
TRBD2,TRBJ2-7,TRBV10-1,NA,CASSEPSGPYKSYEQYF,TGCGCCAGCAGTGAGCCTAGCGGCCCGTACAAATCCTACGAGCAGTACTTC
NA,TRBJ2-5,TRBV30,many,CAWRTGTKTQYF,TGTGCCTGGAGAACCGGGACGAAGACCCAGTACTTC
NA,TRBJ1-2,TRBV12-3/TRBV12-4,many,CASSFLAGYGYTF,NA
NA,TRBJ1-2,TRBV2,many,CASSEVGRRLINYGYTF,TGTGCCAGCAGTGAAGTAGGCAGAAGACTTATAAACTATGGCTACACCTTC
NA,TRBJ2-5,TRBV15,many,CATSRGADEETQYF,TGTGCCACCAGCAGAGGAGCGGACGAAGAGACCCAGTACTTC
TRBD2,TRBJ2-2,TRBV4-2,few,CASSQEGGGLAGELTGELFF,TGTGCCAGCAGCCAAGAGGGGGGTGGACTAGCGGGAGAGCTCACCGGGGAGCTGTTTTTT
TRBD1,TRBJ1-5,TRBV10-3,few,CATVQGANQPQHF,TGTGCCACCGTCCAGGGGGCTAATCAGCCCCAGCATTTT
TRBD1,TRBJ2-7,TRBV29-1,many,CSVDTGETYEQYF,TGCAGCGTTGATACAGGGGAGACCTACGAGCAGTACTTC
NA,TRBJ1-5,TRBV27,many,CASRVGNQPQHF,TGTGCCAGCAGGGTAGGCAATCAGCCCCAGCATTTT
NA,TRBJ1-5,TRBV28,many,CASSLRGARIYSNQPQHF,TGTGCCAGCAGTTTAAGGGGGGCGCGGATTTATAGCAATCAGCCCCAGCATTTT
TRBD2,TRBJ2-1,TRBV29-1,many,CSASGRVNEQFF,TGCAGCGCGAGCGGGAGGGTCAATGAGCAGTTCTTC
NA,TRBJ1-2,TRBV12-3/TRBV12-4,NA,CASSSIRGPYTF,TGTGCCAGCAGTTCCATTCGGGGGCCCTACACCTTC
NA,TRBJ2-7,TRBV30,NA,CAWSPNRHLWGYEQYF,TGTGCCTGGAGTCCCAACAGACACTTATGGGGCTACGAGCAGTACTTC
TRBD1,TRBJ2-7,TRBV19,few,CASWDRGSGQYF,TGTGCCAGTTGGGACAGGGGTTCTGGGCAGTACTTC
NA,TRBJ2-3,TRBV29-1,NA,CSVTRVGTDTQYF,TGCAGCGTCACCAGGGTTGGCACAGATACGCAGTATTTT
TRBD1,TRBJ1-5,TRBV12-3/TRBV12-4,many,CASSLGGQGRQPQHF,TGTGCCAGCAGTTTAGGTGGACAGGGTCGTCAGCCCCAGCATTTT
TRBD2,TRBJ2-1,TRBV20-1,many,CSARGLANYNEQFF,TGCAGTGCTAGAGGACTAGCGAACTACAATGAGCAGTTCTTC
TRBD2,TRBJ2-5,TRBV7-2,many,CASSPWSSGGGETQYF,TGTGCCAGCAGCCCATGGTCAAGCGGGGGGGGAGAGACCCAGTACTTC
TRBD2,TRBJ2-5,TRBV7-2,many,CASSLGSSGQETQYF,TGTGCCAGCAGCTTAGGCTCTAGCGGCCAAGAGACCCAGTACTTC
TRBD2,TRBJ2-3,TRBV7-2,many,CASSLRAGGPGDTQYF,TGTGCCAGCAGCTTAAGGGCGGGAGGGCCTGGGGATACGCAGTATTTT
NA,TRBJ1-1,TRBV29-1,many,CSVSIQGLVRTEAFF,TGCAGCGTTAGTATCCAGGGATTGGTAAGGACTGAAGCTTTCTTT
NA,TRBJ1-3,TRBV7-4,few,CASSLALRASGNTIYF,TGTGCCAGCAGCTTAGCGCTAAGGGCCTCTGGAAACACCATATATTTT
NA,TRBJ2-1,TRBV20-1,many,CSARLPVGSYNEQFF,TGCAGTGCTAGACTACCCGTAGGGTCCTACAATGAGCAGTTCTTC
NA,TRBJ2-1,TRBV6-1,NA,CASSEDPGTFNEQFF,TGTGCCAGCAGTGAGGACCCTGGGACTTTTAATGAGCAGTTCTTC
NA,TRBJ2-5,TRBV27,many,CASSLCRRKGCQETQYF,TGTGCCAGCAGTTTATGTAGGCGAAAAGGGTGCCAAGAGACCCAGTACTTC
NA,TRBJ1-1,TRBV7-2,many,CASSLGRGNTEAFF,TGTGCCAGCAGCTTAGGAAGGGGGAACACTGAAGCTTTCTTT
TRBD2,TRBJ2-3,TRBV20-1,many,CSAREASGRATDTQYF,TGCAGTGCTAGAGAGGCTAGCGGGAGGGCCACAGATACGCAGTATTTT
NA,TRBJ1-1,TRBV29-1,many,CSAFRRENTEAFF,TGCAGCGCCTTCCGCCGGGAGAACACTGAAGCTTTCTTT
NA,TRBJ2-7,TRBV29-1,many,CSVEDRRLGQYF,TGCAGCGTTGAAGATCGACGGTTAGGGCAGTACTTC
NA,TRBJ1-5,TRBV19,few,CASRDRMGVQPQHF,TGTGCCAGCCGGGACCGCATGGGGGTTCAGCCCCAGCATTTT
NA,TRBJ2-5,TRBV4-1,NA,CASSQASPVETQYF,TGCGCCAGCAGCCAAGCCTCCCCGGTAGAGACCCAGTACTTC
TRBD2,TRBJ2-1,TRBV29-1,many,CSVRTSGSNEQFF,TGCAGCGTCCGGACTAGCGGGAGCAATGAGCAGTTCTTC
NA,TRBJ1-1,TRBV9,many,CASSVRGGVTEAFF,TGTGCCAGCAGCGTTAGGGGAGGTGTCACTGAAGCTTTCTTT
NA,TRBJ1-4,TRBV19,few,CASSDRTREKLFF,TGTGCCAGTAGCGACAGAACGAGGGAAAAACTGTTTTTT
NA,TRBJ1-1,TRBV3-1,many,CASSQVEGLNTEAFF,TGTGCCAGCAGCCAAGTGGAGGGACTGAACACTGAAGCTTTCTTT
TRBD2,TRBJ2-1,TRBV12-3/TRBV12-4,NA,CASRLSGGSGNEQFF,TGTGCCAGCAGACTTAGCGGGGGTTCGGGTAATGAGCAGTTCTTC
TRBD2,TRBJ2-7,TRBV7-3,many,CASSDSAGAKEQYF,TGTGCCAGCAGCGACTCAGCGGGAGCTAAAGAGCAGTACTTC
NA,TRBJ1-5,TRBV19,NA,CASSPATVQPQHF,TGTGCCAGTAGTCCGGCGACAGTCCAGCCCCAGCATTTT
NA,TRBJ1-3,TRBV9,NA,CASSETGNTIYF,TGTGCCAGCAGCGAGACAGGAAACACCATATATTTT
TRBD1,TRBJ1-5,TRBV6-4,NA,CASSDRDRDGNQPQHF,TGTGCCAGCAGTGATCGGGACAGGGATGGCAATCAGCCCCAGCATTTT
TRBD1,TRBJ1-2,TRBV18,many,CASSAQTGDYGYTF,TGTGCCAGCTCTGCTCAGACAGGGGACTATGGCTACACCTTC